The 8 T cell receptor beta chains listed next were all sequenced from one sample in a study of shared clonotypes between healthy human individuals. Only in-frame clones appear in the TCRdb table, and some are missing; sequencing was by immunoSEQ multiplex PCR. The sample has almost 700,000 clones, approximately 90% seen once. Naive-designated CD8 cells lacked CD45RO, were positively enriched for CCR7, and omitted terminally differentiated effector memory CD45RA+ cells. Source material: naive CD8+ T cells sorted from blood. Source of these receptors: a man younger than 45 in good health.

The chain has TRBV10-3 and TRBJ2-7; TRBD1 might be the D (5 bases). Germline CDR1 reads ENHRY; CDR2 reads SYGVKD. V lost 4 bases to trimming and J lost 2 bases, with 12 bases between them. The CDR3 covers 14 residues. DNA for the CDR3: TGTGCCATCAGTGGGCAGGGCGAGGCCTACGAGCAGTACTTC. Amino acid sequence: CAISGQGEAYEQYF.

V and J are TRBV9 and TRBJ2-2, with TRBD2 identical over 7 bases. V lost 2 bases, J lost 7 bases, and 8 bases stayed unmatched. The CDR3 loop spans 15 amino acids. The germline CDR1 and CDR2 sequences are SGDLS and YYNGEE. The DNA of the CDR3 is TGTGCCAGCAGCGTGTGGGAGGGCCCGGGCGGGGAGCTGTTTTTT. Translating gives CASSVWEGPGGELFF.

This chain uses TRBV7-9 with TRBJ1-1; TRBD1 is a possible D gene (5 bases). CDR1 is SEHNR and CDR2 is FQNEAQ in the germline V gene (reference sequence). The CDR3 covers 15 residues. V lost 4 bases, J lost 3 bases, and 15 bases lay in between. DNA of the CDR3: TGTGCCAGCAGCTCCTCGGGGGACGAGGACACTGAAGCTTTCTTT. This encodes CASSSSGDEDTEAFF.

The chain is built from TRBV6-5 and TRBJ2-1; no clear D. Between the trimmed V and J ends, which lost 2 bases and 8 bases, there was a span of 19 bases. Germline CDR1 is MNHEY and CDR2 is SVGAGI. The CDR3 spans 16 residues. For the CDR3, the DNA is TGTGCCAGCAGTTACCGCCTCCGGGCCTTGCACGATGAGCAGTTCTTC. This gives the protein CASSYRLRALHDEQFF.

The chain uses TRBV9 and TRBJ2-7; D unclear. Trimming pared 4 bases from V and 0 bases from J, leaving 14 bases between. CDR1 is SGDLS and CDR2 is YYNGEE in the germline V gene. There are 15 residues in the CDR3. CDR3 region: CASSPSGVSSYEQYF. The CDR3, as DNA: TGTGCCAGCAGCCCTTCAGGCGTTAGCTCCTACGAGCAGTACTTC.

This chain uses TRBV5-5 with TRBJ1-1; 7 nucleotides line up with TRBD1. Germline loops: CDR1 SGHKS, CDR2 YYEKEE (reference sequence). After removal of 0 bases from V and 1 base from J, the junction contained 3 bases not matched to a gene. CDR3 size: 15 residues. The CDR3 here is CASSLDQGGNTEAFF. CDR3 DNA: TGTGCCAGCAGCTTGGATCAGGGGGGGAACACTGAAGCTTTCTTT. The full variable domain, rest sourced from reference TRBV5-5 and TRBJ1-1, is DAGVTQSPTHLIKTRGQQVTLRCSPISGHKSVSWYQQVLGQGPQFIFQYYEKEERGRGNFPDRFSARQFPNYSSELNVNALLLGDSALYLCASSLDQGGNTEAFFGQGTRLTVV.

Here the CDR3 DNA reads TGTGCCAGCAGGGAGACAGTGGGGGGCAACTATGGCTACACCTTC. Amino acid sequence: CASRETVGGNYGYTF. V and J are TRBV6-6 and TRBJ1-2, with D possibly being TRBD1 (6 bases). The CDR3 is made up of 15 amino acids. Germline V gene lookup returns CDR1 MNHNY and CDR2 SVGAGI (reference sequence). V dropped 6 bases and J dropped 2 bases, with 16 bases sitting between them.

The V gene is TRBV28, the J gene TRBJ2-3, with 7 bases matching TRBD2. Germline assignment: CDR1 MDHEN and CDR2 SYDVKM. After removal of 3 bases from V and 1 base from J, the junction contained 1 base not matched to a gene. This CDR3 has 14 residues. CDR3 residues: CASSFAGGTDTQYF. The CDR3, as DNA: TGTGCCAGCAGTTTCGCGGGAGGCACAGATACGCAGTATTTT. The full variable domain, in which reference TRBV28 and TRBJ2-3 provide the parts outside the CDR3, is DVKVTQSSRYLVKRTGEKVFLECVQDMDHENMFWYRQDPGLGLRLIYFSYDVKMKEKGDIPEGYSVSREKKERFSLILESASTNQTSMYLCASSFAGGTDTQYFGPGTRLTVL.